The 18 T cell receptor beta chains below were found in one sample sequenced in a study of blood T cell repertoires in COVID-19. This table comes from immunoSEQ multiplex PCR, and its TCRdb copy is limited to in-frame clones, with some not included. The sample lists about 100,000 clones; about 89% were seen once. Sequenced input: peripheral blood. These receptor sequences come from a human donor with active COVID-19. The donor label of this sample is uncertain.

The chain joins TRBV4-3 to TRBJ1-2; 10 bases agree with TRBD1. Germline V CDR1 and CDR2: LGHNA, YSLEER. This CDR3 is 16 amino acids long. The trim removed 3 bases at V and 3 bases at J, leaving 7 bases unmatched. The CDR3 nucleotides read TGCGCCAGCAGCCACTCCGGGACAGGGGAACACTATGGCTACACCTTC. It yields the protein CASSHSGTGEHYGYTF.

J is TRBJ2-5 and V is TRBV5-1, with a possible D match to TRBD2 (5 bases). The CDR3 has 15 residues. The V end lost 4 bases, the J end lost 5 bases, and 18 bases lay between the germline ends. Germline V CDR1 and CDR2: SGHRS, YFSETQ. CDR3 coding DNA: TGCGCCAGCAGCCCGTCGGTCGGGGAGAAGGAGACCCAGTACTTC. This gives the protein CASSPSVGEKETQYF.

J is TRBJ2-5 and V is TRBV9; 10 bases agree with TRBD2. CDR1 and CDR2 (germline): SGDLS, YYNGEE. Trimming removed 3 bases from V and 4 bases from J; junction bases left unmatched: 9. The CDR3 is 16 residues long. The CDR3 reads CASSDGIAGGGETQYF. As DNA, the CDR3 is TGTGCCAGCAGCGATGGGATAGCGGGGGGTGGAGAGACCCAGTACTTC.

The gene calls are TRBV4-2 and TRBJ2-7, with D maybe TRBD2 (5 bases). The germline V gene has CDR1 LGHNA and CDR2 YNFKEQ. The V end lost 4 bases, the J end lost 1 base, and 8 bases lay between the germline ends. This CDR3 spans 13 amino acids. For the CDR3, the DNA is TGTGCCAGCAGCCCTCTAGCTTCCTACGAGCAGTACTTC. This sequence encodes CASSPLASYEQYF.

The chain couples TRBV27 to TRBJ2-1, with 12 bases identical to TRBD1. This CDR3 spans 15 amino acids. J lost 7 bases, V lost 4 bases, and 5 bases had no gene match. The V gene's germline CDR1 is MNHEY and CDR2 SMNVEV (reference sequence). CDR3 sequence reads: CASSSGTGGRNEQFF. In nucleotides, the CDR3 is TGTGCCAGCAGTTCCGGGACAGGGGGCCGGAATGAGCAGTTCTTC.

The chain couples TRBV9 to TRBJ1-1; D perhaps matches TRBD1 (5 bases). Trimming left V 0 bases short and J 10 bases short, with 16 bases between. Per germline, CDR1 SGDLS and CDR2 YYNGEE. The CDR3 runs 14 residues. CDR3: CASSVVGGEDGAFF. CDR3 DNA: TGTGCCAGCAGCGTAGTGGGGGGGGAGGATGGAGCTTTCTTT.

V gene TRBV9 combines with J gene TRBJ1-4; TRBD1 matches 7 bases. J was trimmed by 3 bases and V by 2 bases; bases with no gene match: 4. This CDR3 spans 15 amino acids. The germline V gene has CDR1 SGDLS and CDR2 YYNGEE. In DNA, the CDR3 is TGTGCCAGCAGCGTGAGGACAGGCCCTAATGAAAAACTGTTTTTT. Amino acid sequence: CASSVRTGPNEKLFF.

V gene TRBV21-1 combines with J gene TRBJ1-6; the table gives TRBD1 as D, unverified against the DNA. TRBV21-1 has pseudogene status. The CDR3 has 18 amino acids. The CDR3 is CASSPYRLRDSYNSPLHF. CDR3 nucleotide sequence: TGTGCCAGCAGCCCCTACCGTCTCCGGGACAGCTATAATTCACCCCTCCACTTT.

J is TRBJ2-3 and V is TRBV7-6, with D tentatively TRBD1 (5 bases). CDR3 length: 18 amino acids. Germline assignment: CDR1 SGHVS and CDR2 FNYEAQ. Trimming shortened V by 2 bases and J by 2 bases, and 20 bases separated the two germline ends. In nucleotides, the CDR3 is TGTGCCAGCAGCTTACCCCAACAGGCCCCTTCAACCACAGATACGCAGTATTTT. It specifies CASSLPQQAPSTTDTQYF.

The chain has TRBV9 and TRBJ1-2; tentatively, D is TRBD1 (5 bases). This CDR3 is 14 amino acids long. The V and J ends lost 2 bases and 2 bases respectively, with 10 bases between them. The germline gives CDR1 SGDLS, CDR2 YYNGEE. CDR3 in amino acids: CASSVGGGNYGYTF. In nucleotides, the CDR3 is TGTGCCAGCAGCGTCGGCGGGGGGAACTATGGCTACACCTTC.

The chain has TRBV5-1 and TRBJ2-5, with TRBD1 matching 7 bases. V lost 4 bases to trimming and J lost 4 bases; unmatched junction nucleotides: 4. The CDR3 contains 13 residues. Germline V lookup: CDR1 SGHRS, CDR2 YFSETQ. The CDR3: CASSGGQLETQYF. CDR3 coding DNA: TGCGCCAGCAGCGGGGGACAGTTAGAGACCCAGTACTTC.

This clone was picked up a small number of times. The V and J genes are TRBV7-9 and TRBJ2-7, with TRBD1 matching over 10 bases. There are 15 residues in the CDR3. Germline V gives CDR1 SEHNR, CDR2 FQNEAQ (reference sequence). Losses at the gene ends were 3 bases for V and 5 bases for J; bases not matched to a gene: 7. The CDR3 DNA reads TGTGCCAGCAGCTTTGAAGACAGGGGGCCCCACGAGCAGTACTTC. Protein sequence: CASSFEDRGPHEQYF.

The J gene is TRBJ2-2, the V gene TRBV12-3 or TRBV12-4; D unclear. The CDR3 extends over 13 amino acids. The ends were cut back, 6 bases at V and 6 bases at J, with 11 bases in the middle. This CDR3 reads CASSPTRSGELFF. The CDR3 nucleotides are TGTGCCAGCAGCCCCACGAGGTCCGGGGAGCTGTTTTTT.

The chain is built from TRBV6-5 and TRBJ1-1; D unclear. V dropped 8 bases and J dropped 3 bases, with 13 bases sitting between them. Germline CDR1 MNHEY, CDR2 SVGAGI. The CDR3 covers 13 residues. In nucleotides, the CDR3 is TGTGCCAGCGTCGACGGCGCGGACACTGAAGCTTTCTTT. This encodes CASVDGADTEAFF.

Points on this clone: This CDR3 is also generated by other DNA sequences in the sample. The CDR3 reads CASSLRGSGYEQYF. The DNA of the CDR3 is TGCGCCAGCAGCTTGAGGGGGTCAGGATACGAGCAGTACTTC. The chain employs TRBV5-1 and TRBJ2-7; the D gene is possibly TRBD1 (6 bases). Trimming removed 1 base from V and 4 bases from J, with 12 bases in between. Germline lookup yields CDR1 SGHRS and CDR2 YFSETQ. CDR3 length: 14 amino acids.

This chain connects TRBV24-1 to TRBJ1-2; 9 positions agree with TRBD1. Germline V gene data show CDR1 as KGHDR and CDR2 as SFDVKD. Trimming at V came to 2 bases and at J to 8 bases, leaving 8 bases not matched to a gene. This CDR3 contains 15 residues. The CDR3 region is CATSDSGTGHDGYTF. CDR3 nucleotides: TGTGCCACCAGTGATTCCGGGACAGGGCATGACGGCTACACCTTC.

CDR3 protein: CASSSGLAGSYEQYF. In nucleotides, the CDR3 is TGCGCCAGCAGCTCGGGACTAGCGGGAAGCTACGAGCAGTACTTC. V usage is TRBV5-1 and J usage is TRBJ2-7; 13 bases align to TRBD2. The CDR3 sequence is 15 residues long. Germline loops: CDR1 SGHRS, CDR2 YFSETQ. Trimming removed 3 bases from V and 3 bases from J; junction bases left unmatched: 3.

This chain connects TRBV11-3 to TRBJ2-1; TRBD2 aligns across 9 bases. After removal of 4 bases from V and 0 bases from J, the junction contained 4 bases not matched to a gene. CDR1 SGHNT and CDR2 YENEEA come from the germline V gene. The CDR3 is 16 residues long. CDR3 coding DNA: TGTGCCAGCAGCTCGCGGGGGGGGAGCTCCTACAATGAGCAGTTCTTC. It yields the protein CASSSRGGSSYNEQFF.